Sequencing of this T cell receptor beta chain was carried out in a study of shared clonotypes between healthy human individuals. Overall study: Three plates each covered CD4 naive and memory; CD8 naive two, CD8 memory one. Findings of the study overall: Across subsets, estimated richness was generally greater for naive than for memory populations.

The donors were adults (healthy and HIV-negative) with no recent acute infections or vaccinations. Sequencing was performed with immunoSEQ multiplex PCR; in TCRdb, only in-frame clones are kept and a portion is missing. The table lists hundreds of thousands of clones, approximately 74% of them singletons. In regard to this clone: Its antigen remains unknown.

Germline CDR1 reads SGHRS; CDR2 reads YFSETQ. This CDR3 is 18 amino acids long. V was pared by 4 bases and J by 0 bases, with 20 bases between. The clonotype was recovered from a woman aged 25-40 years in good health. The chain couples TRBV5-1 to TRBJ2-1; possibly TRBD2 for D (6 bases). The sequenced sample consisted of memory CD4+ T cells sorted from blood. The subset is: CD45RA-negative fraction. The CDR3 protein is CASSAGPGGVGSYNEQFF. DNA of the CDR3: TGCGCCAGCAGCGCGGGACCAGGAGGGGTTGGCTCCTACAATGAGCAGTTCTTC.